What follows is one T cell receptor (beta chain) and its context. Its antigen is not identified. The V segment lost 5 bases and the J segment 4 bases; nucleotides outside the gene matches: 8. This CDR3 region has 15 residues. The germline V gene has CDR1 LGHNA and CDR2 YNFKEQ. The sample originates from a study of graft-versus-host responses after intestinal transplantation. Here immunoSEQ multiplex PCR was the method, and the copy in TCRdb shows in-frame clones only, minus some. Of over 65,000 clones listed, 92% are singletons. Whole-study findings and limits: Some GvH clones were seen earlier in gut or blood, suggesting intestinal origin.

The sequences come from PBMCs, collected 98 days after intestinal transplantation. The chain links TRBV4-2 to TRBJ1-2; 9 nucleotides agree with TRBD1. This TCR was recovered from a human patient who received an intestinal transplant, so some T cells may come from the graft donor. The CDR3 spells CASSRDRERAYGYTF. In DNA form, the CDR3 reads TGTGCCAGCAGCAGGGACAGGGAAAGAGCCTATGGCTACACCTTC.